This T cell receptor (beta chain) was captured in a study of blood T cell repertoires in COVID-19. Study-level information: Whether acute or convalescent, the COVID-19 samples came from the United States, Italy and Spain.

This clone has just one count. This CDR3 has 12 amino acids. In germline, CDR1 is ENHRY, CDR2 SYGVKD. V lost 4 bases, J lost 6 bases, and 10 bases lay in between. Original data processing: Reference gene primer amplification yielded estimated nucleated cell counts. Clones were sequenced by immunoSEQ multiplex PCR, and TCRdb holds only the in-frame ones, with some missing. D and trimming were read from the DNA, whereas the V and J calls and clone size are those reported in that table. The sample lists about 68,000 clones, 87% seen once, with roughly 3.1% in the top ten. The J gene is TRBJ2-7, the V gene TRBV10-3; the D gene is possibly TRBD1 (5 bases). The sequencing sample was made of peripheral blood. This TCR was sampled from a woman aged 45-59 years with COVID-19, enrolled during active disease. The CDR3 sequence is CAISARGGEQYF. Written as DNA, the CDR3 is TGTGCCATCAGTGCTAGGGGCGGCGAGCAGTACTTC.